Shown below are 10 T cell receptor beta chains from a single sample sequenced in a study of post-analysis software for immune sequencing data. The TCR beta cDNA libraries contained unique molecular identifiers. Using its own MiXCR run on the PCR reads, TCRdb lists one record per CDR3 protein. The repertoire holds hundreds of thousands of distinct CDR3 sequences, with approximately 39% as singletons. The antigens these receptors bind are not known. Study outcomes and limitations: Included in a set of a few TRBV segments more frequent in patients than controls were TRBV5-6, TRBV5-1 and TRBV20-1.

The sample comprised blood. Receptors were obtained from a girl under 10 years old with multiple sclerosis.

V is TRBV28 and J is TRBJ2-7; 11 bases fit TRBD1. Germline CDR1 and CDR2: MDHEN and SYDVKM. Trimming took 6 bases from V and 5 from J; bases not matched to a gene: 9. This CDR3 region has 15 residues. This chain's CDR3 is CASSSTGQGDDEQYF. As DNA, the CDR3 is TGTGCCAGCAGCTCGACGGGACAGGGGGACGACGAGCAGTACTTC.

Regarding this clonotype: The junction shows a germline mismatch at one end, possibly a read error. V gene TRBV3-1 combines with J gene TRBJ2-7; 11 bases are shared with TRBD2. CDR1 and CDR2 (germline): LGHDT, YNNKEL (reference sequence). The CDR3 has 14 amino acids. This CDR3 is CAGSRGTSGYEQYF. The CDR3 DNA sequence: TGTGCCGGCAGCCGAGGGACTAGCGGCTACGAGCAGTACTTC.

The chain recombines TRBV28 with TRBJ1-2; 7 nucleotides align to TRBD1. Germline lookup yields CDR1 MDHEN and CDR2 SYDVKM. The CDR3 loop spans 15 amino acids. After removal of 6 bases from V and 4 bases from J, the junction contained 11 bases not matched to a gene. The CDR3 DNA reads TGTGCCAGCAGGCCCCGGGACAGATTTTTCTATGGCTACACCTTC. This translates into CASRPRDRFFYGYTF.

The chain employs TRBV12-3 or TRBV12-4 and TRBJ2-1; D may be TRBD1 (8 bases). Trimming stripped 8 bases from V and 9 bases from J, with 26 bases between. This CDR3 has 16 residues. In nucleotides, the CDR3 is TGTGCCAGCGACGCGACCGGGGGGCAGGGGGCTGGTGAGCAGTTCTTC. Its protein product is CASDATGGQGAGEQFF.

The sample holds a few counts of this clonotype. This chain connects TRBV4-3 to TRBJ1-2; a weak D match, TRBD1 (5 bases). CDR3 size: 15 residues. V was shortened by 1 base and J by 4 bases, with 13 bases between the two germline ends. Germline-derived CDR1 and CDR2 are LGHNA and YSLEER. CDR3 nucleotides: TGCGCCAGCAGCCAAGTTGTCAGGGAGACCTATGGCTACACCTTC. Its translation: CASSQVVRETYGYTF.

The V call is TRBV5-1, the J call TRBJ2-5; D remains unclear. Trimming stripped 3 bases from V and 3 bases from J, with 6 bases between. This CDR3 is built from 12 residues. The germline V gene has CDR1 SGHRS and CDR2 YFSETQ. CDR3 sequence reads: CASSYTEETQYF. CDR3 DNA: TGCGCCAGCAGCTACACCGAAGAGACCCAGTACTTC.

This clonotype has at least ten counts. V and J are TRBV20-1 and TRBJ2-7; a weak D match, TRBD1 (6 bases). CDR3 size: 14 residues. V gave up 6 bases and J gave up 5 bases, with 20 bases separating them. The V gene's germline CDR1 is DFQATT and CDR2 SNEGSKA (reference sequence). The CDR3 DNA reads as TGCAGTGCCGCTAAATATACAGGGTTCGACGAGCAGTACTTC. It specifies CSAAKYTGFDEQYF.

The V and J genes are TRBV5-6 and TRBJ2-7; D gene unclear. V lost 2 bases and J lost 0, with 18 bases in between. Per germline, CDR1 SGHDT and CDR2 YYEEEE. The CDR3 covers 17 residues. The CDR3 sequence is CASSFFIDTPNSYEQYF. The DNA of the CDR3 is TGTGCCAGCAGCTTCTTCATCGATACGCCAAACTCCTACGAGCAGTACTTC.

This chain connects TRBV11-2 to TRBJ2-7; D unresolved. The CDR3 runs to 13 residues. V dropped 3 bases and J dropped 2 bases, with 8 bases sitting between them. The germline V gene has CDR1 SGHAT and CDR2 FQNNGV. The CDR3 sequence is CASSLILTYEQYF. The DNA for the CDR3 is TGTGCCAGCAGCTTGATTCTAACCTACGAGCAGTACTTC. Full variable domain (rest looked up from reference TRBV11-2 and TRBJ2-7): EAGVAQSPRYKIIEKRQSVAFWCNPISGHATLYWYQQILGQGPKLLIQFQNNGVVDDSQLPKDRFSAERLKGVDSTLKIQPAKLEDSAVYLCASSLILTYEQYFGPGTRLTVT.

J is TRBJ2-7 and V is TRBV7-6; possibly TRBD1 or TRBD2 for D (5 bases each). There are 13 residues in the CDR3. Trimming left V 5 bases short and J 5 bases short, with 13 bases between. CDR1 SGHVS and CDR2 FNYEAQ come from the germline V gene. The CDR3 protein is CASSAGTGNEQYF. CDR3 sequence (DNA): TGTGCCAGCAGCGCCGGGACGGGAAACGAGCAGTACTTC.